This T cell receptor (beta chain) was recovered during a study of CD8 T cells in ankylosing spondylitis. Notes on this clonotype: What it recognizes is unknown.

The ends lost 4 bases at V and 5 bases at J; junction bases unmatched: 8. Per the germline V gene, CDR1 is LNHNV and CDR2 is YYDKDF (reference sequence). The CDR3 spans 14 residues. Study-level findings and limits: Enrichment of disease-linked clones was reportedly significant in matched ankylosing spondylitis synovial fluid.

By quantitative 5'-RACE with molecular barcodes, the TCR beta libraries were made. TCRdb re-called the 5' RACE reads with MiXCR, one entry per CDR3 protein. The table records about 160,000 distinct CDR3 sequences, around 9.6% of them present only once. V is TRBV15 and J is TRBJ2-7; 7 bases align to TRBD1. Sequenced: blood, either unsorted or a sorted T cell fraction (not recorded which). This clonotype was sampled from a female donor with ankylosing spondylitis or in good health (not recorded which). The CDR3 loop is CATSTPQGVHEQYF. Here the CDR3 DNA reads TGTGCCACCAGCACCCCCCAGGGGGTCCACGAGCAGTACTTC.